Included here is one T cell receptor (beta chain) sequence, with context. The antigen is not known. The record originates from a study of cytomegalovirus exposure and HLA in healthy donors. Overall study results and limits: Researchers catalogued approximately 160 TCR beta chains as cytomegalovirus-associated.

From germline, CDR1 is GTSNPN and CDR2 SVGIG (reference sequence). This CDR3 has 13 residues. V shed 5 bases and J shed 8 bases, with 15 bases lying between them. The assay was immunoSEQ multiplex PCR, and TCRdb's table has in-frame clones only and misses some. The table lists tens of thousands of clones, approximately 94% of them singletons, with around 3.3% in the top ten. The receptor was isolated from a woman in her 30s in good health and CMV-seronegative. This chain links TRBV30 with TRBJ2-2, with a weak D call TRBD1 (5 bases). Sequencing input: PBMCs. CDR3 DNA sequence: TGTGCCTGGCTATGGGGCCTAACGGGGGAGCTGTTTTTT. This translates into CAWLWGLTGELFF.